The entry below describes one T cell receptor beta chain. The germline V gene has CDR1 LGHDT and CDR2 YNNKEL (reference sequence). The CDR3 has 14 residues. V dropped 4 bases and J dropped 3; count of bases not matched to a gene: 6. This specimen comes from a study of blood T cell repertoires in COVID-19. Under the authors' procedure: Amplifying reference gene primers gave estimates of nucleated cell counts. The method was immunoSEQ multiplex PCR; TCRdb's version includes in-frame clones alone and lacks a portion of them. That table is the source of V, J and clone size, and D and trimming were worked out from the DNA. The sample records approximately 250,000 clones, approximately 89% being singletons. Which cohort a participant joined came from the clinical history participants gave. Participants classified as exposed had met a COVID-19 case within 2 weeks before study entry.

This clonotype was sampled from a woman aged 35 to 49 who had been exposed to COVID-19. The sample taken for sequencing was PBMCs or T cells enriched from blood (not recorded which). The chain has TRBV3-1 (or the pseudogene TRBV3-2) and TRBJ2-7, with 7 bases aligning to TRBD1. The CDR3 region is CASSLVSGGYEQYF. The CDR3, as DNA: TGTGCCAGCAGCCTCGTTTCAGGGGGCTACGAGCAGTACTTC.